These T cell receptor beta chains were read from a single sample in a study of T cells in Graves' hyperthyroidism and ophthalmopathy. TCRdb recomputed calls from the multiplex PCR reads with MiXCR, one row per CDR3 protein. This sample has hundreds of thousands of distinct CDR3 sequences, with just over 35% found just once. Material: blood. These receptors came from a woman between 35 and 50 years old with Graves' hyperthyroidism. CDR3s include the opening cysteine and the closing phenylalanine or tryptophan. The order of the fields is clone size, V gene, J gene, CDR3 length, D gene, CDR3 DNA, CDR3 protein. The D gene is left open where the match is weak. The listing skips clone size in some rows; elsewhere it reads once, few, many or a size class.

clone size: few
V gene: TRBV20-1
J gene: TRBJ2-2
CDR3 length: 15
D gene: TRBD1
CDR3 DNA: TGCAGTGCTAACTTACAGGGGGCGGCGAGCGGGGAGCTGTTTTTT
CDR3 protein: CSANLQGAASGELFF

clone size: many
V gene: TRBV12-3/TRBV12-4
J gene: TRBJ1-6
CDR3 length: 15
D gene: NA
CDR3 DNA: TGTGCCAGCAGTCGGGACCGACCGTATAATTCACCCCTCCACTTT
CDR3 protein: CASSRDRPYNSPLHF

clone size: NA
V gene: TRBV10-3
J gene: TRBJ2-1
CDR3 length: 17
D gene: TRBD1
CDR3 DNA: TGTGCCATCAGTGAGACCGGACAGGGGGAGAAAAACAATGAGCAGTTCTTC
CDR3 protein: CAISETGQGEKNNEQFF

clone size: many
V gene: TRBV10-2
J gene: TRBJ2-7
CDR3 length: 12
D gene: NA
CDR3 DNA: TGCGCCAGCACCCTCGACCAGATCGGGCAGTACTTC
CDR3 protein: CASTLDQIGQYF

clone size: NA
V gene: TRBV7-2
J gene: TRBJ1-1
CDR3 length: 13
D gene: NA
CDR3 DNA: TGTGCCAGCAGCGTAGCCTTGAACACTCAAGCCTTCTTT
CDR3 protein: CASSVALNTQAFF

clone size: few
V gene: TRBV11-2
J gene: TRBJ2-7
CDR3 length: 15
D gene: TRBD2
CDR3 DNA: TGTGCCAGCAGCTATCCTAGCGGGAGGGCCGGGGAGCAGTACTTC
CDR3 protein: CASSYPSGRAGEQYF

clone size: few
V gene: TRBV5-6
J gene: TRBJ2-2
CDR3 length: 14
D gene: NA
CDR3 DNA: TGTGCCAGCAGCTTTCTAGCTCTCACCGGGGAGCTGTTTTTT
CDR3 protein: CASSFLALTGELFF

clone size: many
V gene: TRBV12-3/TRBV12-4
J gene: TRBJ2-7
CDR3 length: 14
D gene: NA
CDR3 DNA: TGTGCCAGCAGCCGAGGAAATACGCACTACGAGCAGTACTTC
CDR3 protein: CASSRGNTHYEQYF

clone size: many
V gene: TRBV5-1
J gene: TRBJ1-1
CDR3 length: 14
D gene: TRBD1
CDR3 DNA: TGCGCCAGCAGCGGGGGGACAGCGAACACTGAAGCTTTCTTT
CDR3 protein: CASSGGTANTEAFF

clone size: many
V gene: TRBV15
J gene: TRBJ1-2
CDR3 length: 14
D gene: TRBD1
CDR3 DNA: TGTGCCACCAGAAGGGACAGGGAAAGCGATGGCTACACCTTC
CDR3 protein: CATRRDRESDGYTF

clone size: NA
V gene: TRBV2
J gene: TRBJ1-2
CDR3 length: 14
D gene: TRBD1
CDR3 DNA: TGTGCCAGCAGTAAGCAGGGGGCCAACTATGGCTACACCTTC
CDR3 protein: CASSKQGANYGYTF

clone size: few
V gene: TRBV6-1
J gene: TRBJ1-1
CDR3 length: 14
D gene: NA
CDR3 DNA: TGTGCCAGCAGTGAACGGGTGGCAGTACCTGGGGCTTTCTTT
CDR3 protein: CASSERVAVPGAFF

clone size: many
V gene: TRBV10-3
J gene: TRBJ1-6
CDR3 length: 16
D gene: TRBD1
CDR3 DNA: TGTGCCATCAGTGCGACCGGGACAGAAAAAGATTCACCCCTCCACTTT
CDR3 protein: CAISATGTEKDSPLHF

clone size: many
V gene: TRBV29-1
J gene: TRBJ2-5
CDR3 length: 13
D gene: NA
CDR3 DNA: TGCAGCGTTGACGACGGGGTAGGAGAGACCCAGTACTTC
CDR3 protein: CSVDDGVGETQYF

clone size: NA
V gene: TRBV7-2
J gene: TRBJ2-7
CDR3 length: 12
D gene: NA
CDR3 DNA: TGTGCCAGCGGCAACCCCTCCAATGAGCAGTACTTC
CDR3 protein: CASGNPSNEQYF

clone size: many
V gene: TRBV20-1
J gene: TRBJ2-5
CDR3 length: 12
D gene: NA
CDR3 DNA: TGCAGTGCTAGTCGCGGGCAAGAGACCCAGTACTTC
CDR3 protein: CSASRGQETQYF

clone size: NA
V gene: TRBV7-2
J gene: TRBJ2-3
CDR3 length: 19
D gene: TRBD2
CDR3 DNA: TGTGCCAGCAGCTTAGGGCGGACTAGCGGGGGGGAAGTAGCAGATACGCAGTATTTT
CDR3 protein: CASSLGRTSGGEVADTQYF

clone size: few
V gene: TRBV4-3
J gene: TRBJ2-5
CDR3 length: 15
D gene: NA
CDR3 DNA: TGCGCCAGCAGCCATGTCTCTAGCGCCCGAGAGACCCAGTACTTC
CDR3 protein: CASSHVSSARETQYF

clone size: NA
V gene: TRBV7-9
J gene: TRBJ1-2
CDR3 length: 13
D gene: NA
CDR3 DNA: TGTGCCAGCAGTTTTCGCAGGTCCAATGGCTACACCTTC
CDR3 protein: CASSFRRSNGYTF

clone size: many
V gene: TRBV5-1
J gene: TRBJ2-6
CDR3 length: 15
D gene: NA
CDR3 DNA: TGCGCCAGCAGCCCAGAGAGCTCTGGGGCCAACGTCCTGACTTTC
CDR3 protein: CASSPESSGANVLTF

clone size: NA
V gene: TRBV7-2
J gene: TRBJ1-5
CDR3 length: 17
D gene: TRBD1
CDR3 DNA: TGTGCCAGCAGCTCCTGGACAGGGAGGGGGGCAGGTCAGCCCCAGCATTTT
CDR3 protein: CASSSWTGRGAGQPQHF

clone size: NA
V gene: TRBV29-1
J gene: TRBJ1-5
CDR3 length: 11
D gene: NA
CDR3 DNA: TGCAGCTTGGAGGACAATCAGCCCCAGCATTTT
CDR3 protein: CSLEDNQPQHF

clone size: few
V gene: TRBV9
J gene: TRBJ2-7
CDR3 length: 14
D gene: NA
CDR3 DNA: TGTGCCAGCAGCGTACTGGGGGCAGGAGACGAGCAGTACTTC
CDR3 protein: CASSVLGAGDEQYF